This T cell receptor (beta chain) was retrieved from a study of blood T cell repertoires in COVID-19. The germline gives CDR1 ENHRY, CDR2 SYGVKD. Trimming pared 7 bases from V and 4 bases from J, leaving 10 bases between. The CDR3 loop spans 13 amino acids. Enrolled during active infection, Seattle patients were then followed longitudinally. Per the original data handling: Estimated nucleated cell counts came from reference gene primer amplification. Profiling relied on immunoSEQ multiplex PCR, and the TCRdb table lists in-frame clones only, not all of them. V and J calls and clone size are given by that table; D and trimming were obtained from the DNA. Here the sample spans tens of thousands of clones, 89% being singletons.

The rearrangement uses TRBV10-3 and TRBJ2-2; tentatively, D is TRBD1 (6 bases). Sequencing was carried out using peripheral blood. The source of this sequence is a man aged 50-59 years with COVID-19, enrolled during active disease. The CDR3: CAINKDSTGELFF. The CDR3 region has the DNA TGTGCCATCAATAAGGACAGCACCGGGGAGCTGTTTTTT.